These 29 T cell receptor beta chains originate from one sample sequenced in a study of beta chain features in type 1 diabetes. Findings and caveats of the study: All four CD4+ subsets of Type 1 diabetes patients contained TCRB CDR3s that were moderately but significantly shorter.

The investigators reverse transcribed all of the isolated RNA, so they sequenced expressed TCRB transcripts. Produced via immunoSEQ multiplex PCR; TCRdb's table is partial and in-frame only. This sample has 330,000 or so clones, with around 13% found just once. What these receptors recognize is not known. Material: naive CD4+ T cells from blood. Receptor source: a woman aged 18-29 years with type 1 diabetes.

CDR3 protein: CASSFGLAGNNEQFF. The DNA of the CDR3 is TGTGCCAGCAGCTTTGGGCTAGCGGGGAACAATGAGCAGTTCTTC. The chain is built from TRBV5-4 and TRBJ2-1; 9 nucleotides match TRBD2. CDR1 is SGHNT and CDR2 is YYREEE in the germline V gene (reference sequence). The CDR3 sequence is 15 residues long. V gave up 2 bases and J gave up 5 bases; unmatched junction bases: 5.

A few counts support this clone. The chain has TRBV11-3 and TRBJ2-7; D is possibly TRBD2 (6 bases). Germline CDR1 and CDR2: SGHNT and YENEEA. The CDR3 totals 15 residues. Trimming took 5 bases from V and 2 from J, leaving 16 bases between them. CDR3 sequence: CASSPGYRGTYEQYF. CDR3 in DNA: TGTGCCAGCAGCCCAGGGTACCGCGGGACCTACGAGCAGTACTTC.

The chain joins TRBV5-6 to TRBJ2-1; TRBD1 agrees at 9 bases. Germline V lookup: CDR1 SGHDT, CDR2 YYEEEE. V lost 4 bases to trimming and J lost 1 base; unmatched junction nucleotides: 9. This CDR3 is 17 amino acids long. Here the CDR3 reads CASSPFGQGISYNEQFF. CDR3 nucleotides: TGTGCCAGCAGCCCTTTCGGACAGGGGATTTCCTACAATGAGCAGTTCTTC.

This chain joins TRBV4-1 and TRBJ1-1; D uncertain. Germline loops: CDR1 MGHRA, CDR2 YSYEKL. Deletions cut 1 base from V and 5 bases from J, with 11 bases between. The CDR3 runs to 14 residues. CDR3 loop: CASSQGIRGTEAFF. The CDR3 DNA sequence: TGCGCCAGCAGCCAAGGCATCCGAGGGACTGAAGCTTTCTTT.

There are a few counts of this clone. The chain uses TRBV4-3 and TRBJ2-2; TRBD1 might be the D (5 bases). The germline V and J ends were trimmed by 0 bases and 4 bases, with 12 bases remaining between them. Germline V gene data show CDR1 as LGHNA and CDR2 as YSLEER. The CDR3 consists of 16 residues. In DNA, the CDR3 is TGCGCCAGCAGCCAAGATTGGGGCTGGGGCACCGGGGAGCTGTTTTTT. Translated, it gives CASSQDWGWGTGELFF.

The chain is built from TRBV30 and TRBJ2-7; 12 bases align to TRBD1. CDR3 size: 11 residues. Germline assignment: CDR1 GTSNPN and CDR2 SVGIG (reference sequence). Trimming cost V 8 bases and J 6 bases; bases outside gene matches: 2. CDR3 protein: CAGDRGREQYF. CDR3 nucleotide sequence: TGTGCCGGGGACAGGGGGCGCGAGCAGTACTTC.

As regards this clone: The junction differs from germline at one of its ends, possibly a read error. The rearrangement links TRBV2 to TRBJ1-1, with 8 bases that match TRBD1. CDR1 and CDR2 (germline): SNHLY, FYNNEI. The CDR3 runs 13 residues. The CDR3 loop is CARSGQGNTEAFF. DNA of the CDR3: TGTGCCAGGAGTGGACAGGGGAACACTGAAGCTTTCTTT.

This clone was seen more than once but under ten times. The chain uses TRBV14 and TRBJ2-1; D is possibly TRBD2 (5 bases). This CDR3 comprises 14 residues. CDR1 and CDR2 (germline): SGHDN, FVKESK. V was trimmed by 1 base and J by 7 bases, leaving 11 bases between them. CDR3 DNA: TGTGCCAGCAGCCAAGTTTCGGGGTATAATGAGCAGTTCTTC. Protein: CASSQVSGYNEQFF.

This clone was seen a few times. The V gene is TRBV18, the J gene TRBJ2-1, with no clear D. Between the trimmed V and J ends, which lost 3 bases and 10 bases, there was a span of 19 bases. There are 15 residues in the CDR3. Germline V gene sequence: CDR1 KGHSH, CDR2 LQKENI. As DNA, the CDR3 is TGTGCCAGCTCACCTCCATCGTCTCTCGTAGAGGAGCAGTTCTTC. Its protein product is CASSPPSSLVEEQFF.

This clone was counted between two and nine times. The V and J genes are TRBV19 and TRBJ1-5; D gene unclear. Germline assignment: CDR1 LNHDA and CDR2 SQIVND (reference sequence). V shed 6 bases and J shed 2 bases, with 14 bases lying between them. This CDR3 region has 15 residues. The CDR3 DNA reads as TGTGCCAGTAGGGGAAGGAGGTTGGGCAATCAGCCCCAGCATTTT. It codes for CASRGRRLGNQPQHF.

In its sample, this clone was seen a few times. The chain links TRBV10-3 to TRBJ2-3, with a tentative D call TRBD1 (6 bases). Trimming cost V 6 bases and J 6 bases, with 19 bases left between them. The CDR3 contains 15 residues. In germline, CDR1 is ENHRY, CDR2 SYGVKD. The CDR3 region is CAIRKGHSPRDTQYF. The CDR3 coding sequence is TGTGCCATCAGGAAGGGACACTCGCCGAGGGATACGCAGTATTTT.

A few counts support this clone. The chain joins TRBV25-1 to TRBJ2-2, with D perhaps TRBD2 (5 bases). V was shortened by 3 bases and J by 6 bases, with 14 bases between the two germline ends. The CDR3 is 15 amino acids. The germline CDR1 and CDR2 sequences are MGHDK and SYGVNS. The CDR3 here is CASSESTKTPGELFF. The CDR3 coding sequence is TGTGCCAGCAGTGAGTCGACTAAAACCCCCGGGGAGCTGTTTTTT.

The CDR3 coding sequence is TGTGCCAGCAGCACCTTGACTAGCGGGAGCGTCCATGAGCAGTTCTTC. Translated, it gives CASSTLTSGSVHEQFF. This rearrangement joins TRBV9 to TRBJ2-1; 12 bases fit TRBD2. This CDR3 comprises 16 residues. The V gene's germline CDR1 is SGDLS and CDR2 YYNGEE. Trimming took 4 bases from V and 8 from J; bases not matched to a gene: 10.

This clone was seen only a few times. This sequence joins TRBV5-4 and TRBJ1-2, with 8 bases aligning to TRBD1. Germline-derived CDR1 and CDR2 are SGHNT and YYREEE (reference sequence). J was trimmed by 5 bases and V by 4 bases; bases with no gene match: 7. This CDR3 has 14 amino acids. The CDR3 reads CASSTGQGWYGYTF. In nucleotides, the CDR3 is TGTGCCAGCAGCACCGGACAGGGATGGTATGGCTACACCTTC.

This clone was found a few times. The chain is built from TRBV5-5 and TRBJ1-5; the D gene is possibly TRBD1 (6 bases). The V and J ends lost 4 bases and 5 bases respectively, with 16 bases between them. Germline lookup yields CDR1 SGHKS and CDR2 YYEKEE (reference sequence). The length of the CDR3 is 15 residues. The CDR3 DNA sequence: TGTGCCAGCAGCCGCTCAGGGACATTCTATCAGCCCCAGCATTTT. Encoded protein: CASSRSGTFYQPQHF.

The chain is built from TRBV21-1 and TRBJ2-5; the D segment call TRBD2 is taken from the table without a DNA check. TRBV21-1 counts as a pseudogene. The CDR3 is 10 amino acids. The CDR3 DNA reads as TGTGCCAGCAGCAAAGGCCGGGGTGACTTC. It is translated as CASSKGRGDF.

This clone appeared a few times. The chain combines TRBV30 with TRBJ2-3, with a possible D match to TRBD2 (5 bases). Germline values: CDR1 GTSNPN, CDR2 SVGIG (reference sequence). V was pared by 0 bases and J by 7 bases, with 14 bases between. The length of the CDR3 is 14 residues. Here the CDR3 reads CAWSVKGGLHTQYF. For the CDR3, the DNA is TGTGCCTGGAGTGTAAAGGGCGGACTCCATACGCAGTATTTT. Using reference TRBV30 and TRBJ2-3 for the parts outside the CDR3, the full variable domain is SQTIHQWPATLVQPVGSPLSLECTVEGTSNPNLYWYRQAAGRGLQLLFYSVGIGQISSEVPQNLSASRPQDRQFILSSKKLLLSDSGFYLCAWSVKGGLHTQYFGPGTRLTVL.

V and J are TRBV5-1 and TRBJ2-1; 13 positions match TRBD2. The CDR3 runs to 15 residues. Losses at the gene ends were 4 bases for V and 7 bases for J; bases not matched to a gene: 5. Germline V gives CDR1 SGHRS, CDR2 YFSETQ. Written as DNA, the CDR3 is TGCGCCAGCAGCCGGACTAGCGGGAGAGGAAATGAGCAGTTCTTC. Protein: CASSRTSGRGNEQFF. The full variable domain, with the rest looked up from reference TRBV5-1 and TRBJ2-1, is KAGVTQTPRYLIKTRGQQVTLSCSPISGHRSVSWYQQTPGQGLQFLFEYFSETQRNKGNFPGRFSGRQFSNSRSEMNVSTLELGDSALYLCASSRTSGRGNEQFFGPGTRLTVL.

V usage is TRBV5-4 and J usage is TRBJ2-1, with D possibly matching TRBD2 (6 bases). CDR1 and CDR2 from the germline V gene are SGHNT and YYREEE (reference sequence). The ends were cut back, 4 bases at V and 7 bases at J, with 18 bases in the middle. The CDR3 is made up of 15 amino acids. CDR3 region: CASSPQLAGGNEQFF. CDR3 DNA sequence: TGTGCCAGCAGCCCTCAACTAGCCGGGGGAAATGAGCAGTTCTTC.

The V call is TRBV9, the J call TRBJ1-4; perhaps TRBD1 as D (5 bases). CDR3 length: 14 residues. Germline CDR1 reads SGDLS; CDR2 reads YYNGEE. V shed 6 bases and J shed 8 bases, with 17 bases lying between them. CDR3 DNA: TGTGCCAGCAACCCCTCGGGGGAGTGGGAAAAACTGTTTTTT. As protein: CASNPSGEWEKLFF.

This clone was seen a handful of times. V and J are TRBV7-2 and TRBJ2-5; TRBD2 aligns across 12 bases. V lost 0 bases and J lost 2; bases outside the gene matches: 1. The CDR3 sequence is 16 residues long. Looked up from germline, CDR1 is SGHTA and CDR2 is FQGNSA. CDR3 residues: CASSLALAGGQETQYF. In DNA, the CDR3 is TGTGCCAGCAGCTTAGCTCTAGCGGGAGGGCAAGAGACCCAGTACTTC. The variable domain in full, with the rest retrieved from reference TRBV7-2 and TRBJ2-5, is GAGVSQSPSNKVTEKGKDVELRCDPISGHTALYWYRQSLGQGLEFLIYFQGNSAPDKSGLPSDRFSAERTGGSVSTLTIQRTQQEDSAVYLCASSLALAGGQETQYFGPGTRLLVL.

The J gene is TRBJ2-1, the V gene TRBV9; 9 positions agree with TRBD1. The germline V gene has CDR1 SGDLS and CDR2 YYNGEE. V was clipped by 4 bases and J by 6 bases; unmatched bases: 8. The length of the CDR3 is 15 residues. The CDR3 protein is CASSKTGGVFNEQFF. In DNA, the CDR3 is TGTGCCAGCAGCAAAACAGGGGGCGTCTTCAATGAGCAGTTCTTC.

The chain employs TRBV7-2 and TRBJ1-4; D unclear. The CDR3 sequence is 12 residues long. Between the trimmed V and J ends, which lost 5 bases and 8 bases, there was a span of 9 bases. Germline V gene sequence: CDR1 SGHTA, CDR2 FQGNSA. CDR3 sequence reads: CASSLPGEKLFF. CDR3 bases: TGTGCCAGCAGCCTCCCCGGGGAAAAACTGTTTTTT.

This clone showed up just a few times. Additional DNA sequences in this sample encode the identical CDR3. The gene calls are TRBV9 and TRBJ2-1; 11 bases align to TRBD2. CDR1 and CDR2 from the germline V gene are SGDLS and YYNGEE. The junction had 2 bases not matched to a gene; V was cut back by 2 bases and J by 4 bases. The CDR3 is 15 residues long. CDR3 bases: TGTGCCAGCAGCGTGACTAGCGGGACATACAATGAGCAGTTCTTC. This gives the protein CASSVTSGTYNEQFF.

This clone was observed a few times. The chain uses TRBV18 and TRBJ2-1, with 8 positions matching TRBD2. V lost 1 base to trimming and J lost 1 base; unmatched junction nucleotides: 6. The CDR3 sequence is 17 residues long. CDR1 is KGHSH, CDR2 LQKENI, per germline. For the CDR3, the DNA is TGTGCCAGCTCACCACTCCTAGCGGGTCCATCCTACAATGAGCAGTTCTTC. Residues: CASSPLLAGPSYNEQFF.

CDR3 sequence: CASREIDRDSAPLHF. CDR3 nucleotides: TGTGCCAGCAGAGAAATCGACAGGGACTCTGCACCCCTCCACTTT. The chain combines TRBV6-4 with TRBJ1-6, with 7 bases fitting TRBD1. V was clipped by 6 bases and J by 11 bases; unmatched bases: 13. This CDR3 contains 15 residues. Germline V gene sequence: CDR1 MRHNA, CDR2 SNTAGT.

This clone showed up just a few times. V and J are TRBV6-1 and TRBJ2-2; the D is unclear. CDR1 and CDR2 from the germline V gene are MNHNS and SASEGT. CDR3 length: 15 amino acids. Trimming removed 8 bases from V and 2 bases from J, with 15 bases in between. The CDR3 loop is CASVWAPSNTGELFF. In nucleotides, the CDR3 is TGTGCCAGCGTATGGGCACCAAGTAACACCGGGGAGCTGTTTTTT.

The V and J genes are TRBV10-2 and TRBJ1-1; D unresolved. V was trimmed by 6 bases and J by 4 bases, leaving 15 bases between them. CDR1 and CDR2 from the germline V gene are WSHSY and SAAADI. This CDR3 contains 14 residues. Written as DNA, the CDR3 is TGCGCCAGCAGAGTGGAACACCCGGGCACTGAAGCTTTCTTT. Protein: CASRVEHPGTEAFF.

As for this clone: In the same sample, other DNA sequences code for this CDR3. The rearrangement links TRBV11-3 to TRBJ2-2; possibly TRBD2 for D (6 bases). Trimming removed 5 bases at V and 4 bases at J, with 11 bases between. This CDR3 comprises 14 residues. The germline V gene encodes CDR1 SGHNT and CDR2 YENEEA. The CDR3: CASSPLGGTGELFF. The CDR3 nucleotides are TGTGCCAGCAGCCCCCTGGGGGGCACCGGGGAGCTGTTTTTT.